This T cell receptor (beta chain) was obtained from a study of radiation and T cells in renal cell carcinoma. Method: immunoSEQ multiplex PCR; TCRdb's copy keeps in-frame clones and lacks some. The sample records about 150,000 clones, about 88% being singletons. The time point here: baseline pretreatment blood. Treatment defined: 15 Gy SBRT to primary tumor, nephrectomy 4 weeks later. After SBRT, blood was collected at 2 and 4 weeks, plus baseline. This CDR3 spans 15 amino acids. Germline V lookup: CDR1 MNHEY, CDR2 SVGAGI. V was shortened by 0 bases and J by 2 bases, with 10 bases between the two germline ends.

The specimen was blood, collected from a patient whose treatment included radiotherapy and nephrectomy. This chain connects TRBV6-5 to TRBJ1-2; perhaps TRBD1 as D (5 bases). This clonotype was sampled from a woman in her 70s with renal cell carcinoma. The CDR3 loop is CASSYSQGGNYGYTF. The CDR3 nucleotides read TGTGCCAGCAGTTACTCCCAGGGTGGAAACTATGGCTACACCTTC.